Here is one T cell receptor (beta chain) with its context. It has no known antigen specificity. It has no much larger one-base neighbor in the sample; base qualities were not kept. Other DNA sequences in the sample encode the same CDR3. The immunoSEQ Assay was used to sequence TCRbeta CDR3 regions. After extraction, genomic DNA underwent amplification by bias-controlled multiplex PCR, followed by high-throughput sequencing. On the study's bioinformatics: Collapsing and filtering of sequences were performed to quantify the absolute abundance of each unique TCRbeta CDR3 region. T cell fraction was estimated by normalizing TCRbeta template counts to usable DNA, which was measured by amplifying reference genes present in all nucleated cells. Repertoire TCRs were annotated as SARS-CoV-2-specific by exact matching of V gene, CDR3 amino acid sequence and J gene to a known reactive TCR set. MIRA supplied the reference SARS-CoV-2 TCR set, which was filtered for enrichment in COVID-19-positive ImmuneCODE repertoires so that public or cross-reactive TCRs were removed. Using the MIRA antigens, annotated TCRs were further analysed by specific ORF or by position within an ORF. Breadth was defined as the number of annotated unique rearrangements divided by the total number of unique productive rearrangements, and depth was defined as the summed frequency of the annotated unique rearrangements. Group comparisons of TCR breadth used two-sided Wilcoxon rank-sum tests. What TCRdb holds here is the immuneACCESS table cut down to in-frame rearrangements. Part of the clones is not present; checked against another copy, under half of the missing clones reflect an unresolved V gene, and the others are unexplained. V, J and clone size are those of that table, while D and trimming were read from the DNA. The sample has 300,000 to 400,000 clones on record, 85% to 90% of them singletons. The top ten clonotypes cover roughly 4.8% of the sample.

This sample is part of a study of Ad26.COV2.S vaccination and SARS-CoV-2 variants (dated by TCRdb to the early 2020s). A note on the overall study: Donors in the vaccine arm were drawn from COV1001, a multicentre, randomized, double-blind, placebo-controlled phase I-IIa trial testing Ad26.COV2.S in healthy adults. The specificity and breadth of SARS-CoV-2-reactive T cell receptors after Ad26.COV2.S vaccination were assessed by TCRbeta repertoire sequencing. Trial participants were randomized into five groups of five, in which low-dose or high-dose Ad26.COV2.S was given once or twice, or placebo was given on both occasions. The TCR-sequenced set comprised around 30 samples: some 19 Ad26.COV2.S vaccine recipients, 5 placebo recipients and 8 SARS-CoV-2 convalescent individuals. Dosing of Ad26.COV2.S was intramuscular, at either 5x10^10 or 1x10^11 viral particles, delivered as one shot or as two shots spaced 56 days apart. Investigators did not know the trial group allocation while performing experiments and assessing outcomes.

Here is what the overall study found, with its caveats: After vaccination, spike-specific CD8+ and CD4+ T cell responses were reported to show substantial breadth. The authors noted that total T cell responses may have been underestimated by the TCR breadth and depth analyses. Ad26.COV2.S recipients had higher spike-specific TCR breadth than placebo recipients (P = 0.0014). The study was not powered for comparison of responses between vaccine doses or regimens. Vaccine and placebo recipients had comparable non-spike TCR breadth, which fits with the vaccine containing only spike.

Per the publication, the treatment or condition label means: 15 to 20 received Ad26.COV2.S at low or high dose, single or two shots; several received placebo; per-sample allocation not given. For vaccine and placebo recipients, the sequenced repertoires came from samples collected on day 63 after the first injection. Cohort 1b enrolled about two dozen adults aged 18-55 years at a single site in Boston, USA, between 29 July and 7 August 2020. Ad26.COV2.S was a replication-incompetent adenovirus type 26 vector expressing a prefusion-stabilized SARS-CoV-2 spike protein from the original Wuhan strain. Spanning cysteine to phenylalanine, the CDR3 consists of 13 amino acids. Only CDR3 DNA remains: 39 bases, in frame from the first base. Deletion took 3 bases off V and 8 bases off J, with a span of 8 bases between the germline ends.

Sample: peripheral blood, taken in a trial of Ad26.COV2.S vaccine versus placebo. The rearranged chain carries TRBV12-3 or TRBV12-4 and TRBJ1-6; no D segment can be confidently identified. This TCR derives from a person between 18 and 65 years old who received the Ad26.COV2.S COVID-19 vaccine or a placebo. The CDR3 region reads CASSLSGDSPLHF. The sequenced DNA is TGTGCCAGCAGTTTGAGCGGCGATTCACCCCTCCACTTT.